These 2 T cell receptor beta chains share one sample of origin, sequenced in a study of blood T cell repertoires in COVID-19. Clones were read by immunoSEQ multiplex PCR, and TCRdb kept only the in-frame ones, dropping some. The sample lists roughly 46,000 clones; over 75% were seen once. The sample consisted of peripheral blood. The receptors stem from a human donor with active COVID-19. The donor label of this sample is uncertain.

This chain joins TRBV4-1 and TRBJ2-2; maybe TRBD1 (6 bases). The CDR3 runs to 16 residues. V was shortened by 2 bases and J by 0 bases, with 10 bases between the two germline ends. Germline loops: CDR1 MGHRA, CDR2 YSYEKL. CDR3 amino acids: CASSQNTGTNTGELFF. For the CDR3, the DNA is TGCGCCAGCAGCCAAAACACAGGGACGAACACCGGGGAGCTGTTTTTT.

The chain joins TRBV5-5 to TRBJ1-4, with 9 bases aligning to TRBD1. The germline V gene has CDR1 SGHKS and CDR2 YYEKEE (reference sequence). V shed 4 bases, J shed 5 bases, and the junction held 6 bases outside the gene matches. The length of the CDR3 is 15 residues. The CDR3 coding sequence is TGTGCCAGCAGCCCCCCGGGGACAGGGAATGAAAAACTGTTTTTT. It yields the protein CASSPPGTGNEKLFF.